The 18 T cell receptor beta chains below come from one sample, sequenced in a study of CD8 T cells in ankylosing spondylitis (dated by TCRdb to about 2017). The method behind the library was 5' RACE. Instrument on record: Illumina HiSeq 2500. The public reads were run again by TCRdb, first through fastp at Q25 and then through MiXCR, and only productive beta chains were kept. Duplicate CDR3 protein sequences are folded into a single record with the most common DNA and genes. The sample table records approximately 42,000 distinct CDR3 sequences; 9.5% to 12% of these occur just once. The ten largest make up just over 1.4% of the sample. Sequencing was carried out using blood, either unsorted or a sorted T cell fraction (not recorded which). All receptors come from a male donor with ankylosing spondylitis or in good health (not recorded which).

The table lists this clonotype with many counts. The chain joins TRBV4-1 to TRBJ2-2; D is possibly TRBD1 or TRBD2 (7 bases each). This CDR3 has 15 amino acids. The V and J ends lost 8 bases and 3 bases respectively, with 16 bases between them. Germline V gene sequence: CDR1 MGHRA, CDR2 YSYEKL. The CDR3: CASGNQGGDTGELFF. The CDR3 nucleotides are TGCGCCAGCGGGAACCAGGGGGGGGACACCGGGGAGCTGTTTTTT.

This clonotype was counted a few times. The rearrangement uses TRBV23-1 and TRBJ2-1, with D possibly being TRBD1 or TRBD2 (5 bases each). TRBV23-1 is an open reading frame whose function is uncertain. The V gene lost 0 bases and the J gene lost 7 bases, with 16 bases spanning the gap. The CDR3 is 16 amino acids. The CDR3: CASSQSGTCLANEQFF. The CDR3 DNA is TGCGCCAGCAGTCAATCAGGGACCTGCTTGGCGAATGAGCAGTTCTTC.

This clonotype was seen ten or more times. The CDR3 loop is CSAPTYSNQPQHF. The CDR3 nucleotides are TGCAGTGCTCCGACTTATAGCAATCAGCCCCAGCATTTT. This chain links TRBV20-1 with TRBJ1-5, with D unresolved. CDR1 is DFQATT, CDR2 SNEGSKA, per germline (reference sequence). The CDR3 covers 13 residues. Trimming left V 5 bases short and J 0 bases short, with 8 bases between.

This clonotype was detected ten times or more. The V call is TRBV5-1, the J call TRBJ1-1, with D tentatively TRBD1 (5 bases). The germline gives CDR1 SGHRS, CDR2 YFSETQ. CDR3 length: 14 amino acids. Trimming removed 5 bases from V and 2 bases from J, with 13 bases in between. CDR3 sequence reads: CASRDGTGNTEAFF. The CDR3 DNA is TGCGCCAGCAGGGATGGGACGGGAAACACTGAAGCTTTCTTT.

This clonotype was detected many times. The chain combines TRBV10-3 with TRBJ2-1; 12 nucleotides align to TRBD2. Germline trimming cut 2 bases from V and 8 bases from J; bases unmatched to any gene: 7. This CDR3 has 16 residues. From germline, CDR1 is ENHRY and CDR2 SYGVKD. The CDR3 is CAISEIEWTSGDEQFF. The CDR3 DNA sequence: TGTGCCATCAGTGAGATTGAGTGGACTAGCGGGGATGAGCAGTTCTTC.

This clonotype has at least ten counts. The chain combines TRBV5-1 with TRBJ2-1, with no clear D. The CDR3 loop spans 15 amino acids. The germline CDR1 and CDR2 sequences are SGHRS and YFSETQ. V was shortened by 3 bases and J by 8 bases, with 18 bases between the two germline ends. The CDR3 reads CASSSNIAGVDEQFF. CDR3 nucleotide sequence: TGCGCCAGCAGCTCTAATATCGCCGGCGTGGATGAGCAGTTCTTC.

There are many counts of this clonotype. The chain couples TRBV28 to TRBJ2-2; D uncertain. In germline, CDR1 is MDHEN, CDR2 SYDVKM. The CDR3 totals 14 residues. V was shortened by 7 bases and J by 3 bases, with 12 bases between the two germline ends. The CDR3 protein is CASILSTHTGELFF. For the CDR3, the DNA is TGTGCCAGCATCCTCTCGACCCACACCGGGGAGCTGTTTTTT.

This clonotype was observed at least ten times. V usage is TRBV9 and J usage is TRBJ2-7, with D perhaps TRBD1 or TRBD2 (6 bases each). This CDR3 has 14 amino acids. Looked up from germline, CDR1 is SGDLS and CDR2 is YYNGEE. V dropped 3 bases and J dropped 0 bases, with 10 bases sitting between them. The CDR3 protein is CASSGGASSYEQYF. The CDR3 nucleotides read TGTGCCAGCAGCGGGGGGGCGAGCTCCTACGAGCAGTACTTC.

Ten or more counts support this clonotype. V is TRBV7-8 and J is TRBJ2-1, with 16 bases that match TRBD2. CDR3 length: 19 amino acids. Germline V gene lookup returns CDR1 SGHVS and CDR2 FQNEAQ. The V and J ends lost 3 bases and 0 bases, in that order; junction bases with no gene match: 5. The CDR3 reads CASSLGLAGGRSSYNEQFF. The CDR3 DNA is TGTGCCAGCAGCTTGGGACTAGCGGGGGGGCGGAGCTCCTACAATGAGCAGTTCTTC.

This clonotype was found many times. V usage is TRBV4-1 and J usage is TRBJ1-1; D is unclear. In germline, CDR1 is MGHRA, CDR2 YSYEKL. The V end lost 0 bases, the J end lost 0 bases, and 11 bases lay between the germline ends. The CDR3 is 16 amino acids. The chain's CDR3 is CASSQEAAFMNTEAFF. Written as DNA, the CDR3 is TGCGCCAGCAGCCAAGAGGCAGCATTTATGAACACTGAAGCTTTCTTT.

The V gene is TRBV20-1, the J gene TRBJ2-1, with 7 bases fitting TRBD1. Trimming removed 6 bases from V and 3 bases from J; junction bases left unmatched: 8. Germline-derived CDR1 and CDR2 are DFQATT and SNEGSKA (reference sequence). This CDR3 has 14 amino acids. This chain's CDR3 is CSANRDRRYNEQFF. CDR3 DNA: TGCAGTGCCAACCGGGACAGACGCTACAATGAGCAGTTCTTC.

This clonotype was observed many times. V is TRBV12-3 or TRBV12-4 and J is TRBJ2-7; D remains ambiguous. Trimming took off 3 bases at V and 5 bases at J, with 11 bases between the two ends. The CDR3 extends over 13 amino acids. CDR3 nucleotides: TGTGCCAGCAGTTTTACCGGGTCTGACGAGCAGTACTTC. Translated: CASSFTGSDEQYF.

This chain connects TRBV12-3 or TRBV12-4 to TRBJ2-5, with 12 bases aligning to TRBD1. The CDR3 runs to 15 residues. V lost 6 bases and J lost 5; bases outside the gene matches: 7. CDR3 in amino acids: CASSSGTGGFETQYF. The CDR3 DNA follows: TGTGCCAGCAGCTCCGGGACAGGGGGCTTCGAGACCCAGTACTTC.

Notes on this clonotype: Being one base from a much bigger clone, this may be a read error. The chain's CDR3 is CTSSPFPGRGTEAFF. CDR3 sequence (DNA): TGTACCAGCTCACCATTCCCAGGGCGGGGCACTGAAGCTTTCTTT. The gene calls are TRBV18 and TRBJ1-1; D possibly corresponds to TRBD1 (5 bases). This CDR3 comprises 15 residues. Germline assignment: CDR1 KGHSH and CDR2 LQKENI.

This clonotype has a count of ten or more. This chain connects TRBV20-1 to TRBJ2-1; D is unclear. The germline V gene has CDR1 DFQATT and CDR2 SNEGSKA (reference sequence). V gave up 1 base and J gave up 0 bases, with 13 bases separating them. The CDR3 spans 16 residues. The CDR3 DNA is TGCAGTGCTAGAGCATCTTTCCTGAGCTCCTACAATGAGCAGTTCTTC. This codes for CSARASFLSSYNEQFF.

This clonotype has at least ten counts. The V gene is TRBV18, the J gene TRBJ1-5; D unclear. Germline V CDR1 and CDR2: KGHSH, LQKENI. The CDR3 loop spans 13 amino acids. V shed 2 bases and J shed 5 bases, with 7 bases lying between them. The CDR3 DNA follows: TGTGCCAGCTCACCATCTGAGGATCAGCCCCAGCATTTT. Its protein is CASSPSEDQPQHF.

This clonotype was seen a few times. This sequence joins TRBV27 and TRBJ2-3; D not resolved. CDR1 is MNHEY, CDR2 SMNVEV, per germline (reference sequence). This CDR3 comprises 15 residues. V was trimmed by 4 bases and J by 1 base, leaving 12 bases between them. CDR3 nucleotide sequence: TGTGCCAGCAGTTGGGAAGGGATCGGCACAGATACGCAGTATTTT. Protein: CASSWEGIGTDTQYF.

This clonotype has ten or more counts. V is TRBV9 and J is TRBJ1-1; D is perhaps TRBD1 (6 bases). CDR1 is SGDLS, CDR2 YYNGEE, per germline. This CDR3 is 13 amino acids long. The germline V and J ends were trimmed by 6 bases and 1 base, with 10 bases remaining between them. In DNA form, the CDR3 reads TGTGCCAGCAAGAGACAGGAGAACACTGAAGCTTTCTTT. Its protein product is CASKRQENTEAFF.